These 25 T cell receptor beta chains were sequenced from one sample in a study of breast tumors, draining lymph nodes, adjacent tissues. The lymph nodes were axillary draining lymph nodes from breast cancer patients. A single record per CDR3 protein comes from TCRdb applying MiXCR to the multiplex PCR reads. The repertoire holds some 170,000 distinct CDR3 sequences, with roughly a third as singletons. The sample consisted of axillary lymph node tissue. The receptor set was obtained from a female donor with breast cancer. Some clones in this sample may be carry-over from other donors' samples.

The chain recombines TRBV6-2 or TRBV6-3 with TRBJ1-5; D unresolved. The CDR3 covers 13 residues. Germline V gene data show CDR1 as MNHEY and CDR2 as SVGEGT. The DNA of the CDR3 is TGTGCAGCAGTGAGTCGCTGGTCGCAGCCCCAGCATTTT. Amino acid sequence: CAAVSRWSQPQHF.

A few counts support this clonotype. CDR3 DNA sequence: TGTGCCAGCTCTCGTAGAGGGGGGTTTGGAGAAAACATTCAGTACTTC. Residues: CASSRRGGFGENIQYF. This chain uses TRBV7-6 with TRBJ2-4, with D perhaps being TRBD1 or TRBD2 (6 bases each). The CDR3 consists of 16 residues. The V end lost 8 bases, the J end lost 5 bases, and 22 bases lay between the germline ends. The germline gives CDR1 SGHVS, CDR2 FNYEAQ. Full variable domain (rest looked up from reference TRBV7-6 and TRBJ2-4): GAGVSQSPRYKVTKRGQDVALRCDPISGHVSLYWYRQALGQGPEFLTYFNYEAQQDKSGLPNDRFSAERPEGSISTLTIQRTEQRDSAMYRCASSRRGGFGENIQYFGAGTRLSVL.

This clonotype occurred many times. V and J are TRBV7-3 and TRBJ2-2, with D maybe TRBD2 (5 bases). Deletions cut 5 bases from V and 1 base from J, with 8 bases between. Germline-derived CDR1 and CDR2 are SGHTA and FQGTGA. The CDR3 consists of 14 residues. In DNA, the CDR3 is TGTGCCAGCAGCAAACTAGGGAACACCGGGGAGCTGTTTTTT. This translates into CASSKLGNTGELFF.

This clonotype has at least ten counts. V and J are TRBV11-1 and TRBJ1-4; 8 bases are a match to TRBD1. Germline CDR1 SGHAT, CDR2 FQDESV (reference sequence). After removal of 4 bases from V and 6 bases from J, the junction contained 13 bases not matched to a gene. The CDR3 contains 17 residues. The DNA of the CDR3 is TGTGCCAGCAGCTCCCGGACAGGGACCCCCACCGATGAAAAACTGTTTTTT. Its translation: CASSSRTGTPTDEKLFF.

This clonotype was detected ten times or more. This sequence joins TRBV19 and TRBJ2-5, with 11 bases that match TRBD2. Germline V lookup: CDR1 LNHDA, CDR2 SQIVND (reference sequence). Trimming at V came to 6 bases and at J to 4 bases, leaving 10 bases not matched to a gene. The CDR3 extends over 16 amino acids. In DNA, the CDR3 is TGTGCCAGTAGCCCCCTGGGACTAGCGGACTCAGAGACCCAGTACTTC. Its translation: CASSPLGLADSETQYF.

This clonotype has more than one count but fewer than ten. This rearrangement joins TRBV6-2 or TRBV6-3 to TRBJ1-2; 10 bases map to TRBD1. CDR3 size: 16 residues. Germline loops: CDR1 MNHEY, CDR2 SVGEGT. Germline trimming cut 6 bases from V and 3 bases from J; bases unmatched to any gene: 10. The CDR3 DNA sequence: TGTGCCAGCAGACGACTCCTCGGGACAGGGGACTATGGCTACACCTTC. It translates to CASRRLLGTGDYGYTF.

This chain connects TRBV14 to TRBJ2-7; 12 positions match TRBD2. In germline, CDR1 is SGHDN, CDR2 FVKESK. The junction had 6 bases not matched to a gene; V was cut back by 4 bases and J by 5 bases. The CDR3 loop spans 15 amino acids. The CDR3 nucleotides read TGTGCCAGCAGCCCAAGGACTAGCGGGAATGACGAGCAGTACTTC. This sequence encodes CASSPRTSGNDEQYF.

This clonotype was seen repeatedly, ten times or more. V is TRBV10-3 and J is TRBJ1-6, with 7 positions matching TRBD1. CDR1 is ENHRY and CDR2 is SYGVKD in the germline V gene. This CDR3 has 18 residues. Unmatched junction bases numbered 20, after V lost 5 bases and J lost 10 bases. The CDR3 DNA follows: TGTGCCATCAGTTCTGGACAGGTCAAGATCCGACGGGGGTCACCCCTCCACTTT. Translating gives CAISSGQVKIRRGSPLHF.

This clonotype appeared many times. This rearrangement joins TRBV5-6 to TRBJ1-2, with D possibly TRBD1 on 6 matching bases. Per the germline V gene, CDR1 is SGHDT and CDR2 is YYEEEE. This CDR3 comprises 14 residues. The germline V and J ends were trimmed by 2 bases and 8 bases, with 16 bases remaining between them. DNA for the CDR3: TGTGCCAGCAGCTTAATGGGGGCTCCTGACGGCTACACCTTC. Its translation is CASSLMGAPDGYTF.

The rearrangement uses TRBV6-2 or TRBV6-3 and TRBJ1-5; 8 bases match TRBD1. The CDR3 covers 14 residues. Germline CDR1 reads MNHEY; CDR2 reads SVGEGT. V shed 5 bases and J 6 bases; nucleotides not matched to a gene: 6. The CDR3 loop is CASSHQGAVQPQHF. The CDR3 nucleotides are TGTGCCAGCAGTCACCAGGGGGCAGTTCAGCCCCAGCATTTT.

The chain combines TRBV20-1 with TRBJ1-6; 9 bases match TRBD1. With 1 base clipped from V and 10 bases from J, the junction kept 2 bases outside the gene matches. The CDR3 runs 13 residues. Looked up from germline, CDR1 is DFQATT and CDR2 is SNEGSKA (reference sequence). The CDR3 sequence: CSARGDRESPLHF. CDR3 DNA: TGCAGTGCTAGAGGGGACAGGGAATCACCCCTCCACTTT.

Regarding this clonotype: One base away lies a much larger clone, so this may be a sequencing read error. The V gene is TRBV9, the J gene TRBJ2-7; no clear D. CDR3 length equals 15 residues. The V gene lost 0 bases and the J gene lost 6 bases, with 16 bases spanning the gap. Germline V gene sequence: CDR1 SGDLS, CDR2 YYNGEE. The CDR3 nucleotides are TGTGCCAGCAGCGTAGGGGTGGGTGTGGGGTGCGAGCAGTACTTC. Translated, it gives CASSVGVGVGCEQYF. The full variable domain, rest sourced from reference TRBV9 and TRBJ2-7, is DSGVTQTPKHLITATGQRVTLRCSPRSGDLSVYWYQQSLDQGLQFLIQYYNGEERAKGNILERFSAQQFPDLHSELNLSSLELGDSALYFCASSVGVGVGCEQYFGPGTRLTVT.

This clonotype was observed many times. The V call is TRBV6-5, the J call TRBJ1-2, with 7 bases matching TRBD1. CDR3 length: 16 residues. V shed 5 bases, J shed 4 bases, and the junction held 13 bases outside the gene matches. Germline CDR1 reads MNHEY; CDR2 reads SVGAGI. In DNA, the CDR3 is TGTGCCAGCAGTCGAGACCTTAGACAGGGATCCTATGGCTACACCTTC. It yields the protein CASSRDLRQGSYGYTF.

This clonotype was seen repeatedly, ten times or more. V is TRBV28 and J is TRBJ2-5; D gene unclear. CDR1 and CDR2 (germline): MDHEN, SYDVKM. Trimming left V 2 bases short and J 4 bases short, with 8 bases between. The CDR3 is made up of 13 amino acids. Here the CDR3 DNA reads TGTGCCAGCAGTTTACACTTTGGAGAGACCCAGTACTTC. Protein product: CASSLHFGETQYF.

This clonotype was detected many times. The chain has TRBV5-1 and TRBJ2-7; D perhaps matches TRBD2 (6 bases). This CDR3 is built from 13 residues. Germline CDR1 reads SGHRS; CDR2 reads YFSETQ. Trimming took 0 bases from V and 3 from J, leaving 7 bases between them. The CDR3 here is CASSLGLGYEQYF. CDR3 in DNA: TGCGCCAGCAGCTTGGGACTAGGCTACGAGCAGTACTTC. Supplemented by reference TRBV5-1 and TRBJ2-7, the full variable domain reads KAGVTQTPRYLIKTRGQQVTLSCSPISGHRSVSWYQQTPGQGLQFLFEYFSETQRNKGNFPGRFSGRQFSNSRSEMNVSTLELGDSALYLCASSLGLGYEQYFGPGTRLTVT.

In this sample, this clonotype turned up many times. V and J are TRBV4-3 and TRBJ1-2; D uncertain. Germline V gene data show CDR1 as LGHNA and CDR2 as YSLEER. Trimming took 5 bases from V and 3 from J, leaving 7 bases between them. The CDR3 sequence is 12 residues long. The CDR3 DNA is TGCGCCAGCAGCAATCGTTACTATGGCTACACCTTC. Encoded protein: CASSNRYYGYTF.

This clonotype was recorded at least ten times. The V call is TRBV29-1, the J call TRBJ2-5; either TRBD1 or TRBD2 may supply D (5 bases each). This CDR3 is 11 amino acids long. Germline CDR1 SQVTM, CDR2 ANQGSEA. V shed 4 bases and J shed 5 bases, with 8 bases lying between them. This CDR3 reads CSVGGWETQYF. The CDR3 region has the DNA TGCAGCGTTGGGGGGTGGGAGACCCAGTACTTC.

V gene TRBV5-1 combines with J gene TRBJ2-1; 12 nucleotides line up with TRBD2. Germline-derived CDR1 and CDR2 are SGHRS and YFSETQ. The V and J ends lost 4 bases and 0 bases, in that order; junction bases with no gene match: 17. The CDR3 has 21 amino acids. The CDR3 DNA reads as TGCGCCAGCAGCCCGGGGGCCAGATTTCTAGCGGGGGGGGGCTCCTACAATGAGCAGTTCTTC. This translates into CASSPGARFLAGGGSYNEQFF.

This clonotype appeared a few times. The chain links TRBV7-3 to TRBJ1-1; D uncertain. Germline V CDR1 and CDR2: SGHTA, FQGTGA. This CDR3 region has 14 residues. Between the trimmed V and J ends, which lost 3 bases and 0 bases, there was a span of 8 bases. The CDR3 reads CASSFDGMNTEAFF. The CDR3 DNA reads TGTGCCAGCAGCTTCGATGGGATGAACACTGAAGCTTTCTTT. The entire variable domain, with the rest obtained from reference TRBV7-3 and TRBJ1-1, is as follows: GAGVSQTPSNKVTEKGKYVELRCDPISGHTALYWYRQSLGQGPEFLIYFQGTGAADDSGLPNDRFFAVRPEGSVSTLKIQRTERGDSAVYLCASSFDGMNTEAFFGQGTRLTVV.

Turning to this clonotype: An end of the junction does not agree with germline; a read error may underlie this. This chain uses TRBV5-1 with TRBJ1-6; D gene ambiguous. Germline lookup yields CDR1 SGHRS and CDR2 YFSETQ. The CDR3 has 16 amino acids. The CDR3 reads CASSLKTPGDNSPPHF. CDR3 in DNA: TGCGCCAGCAGCTTGAAGACTCCTGGGGATAATTCACCCCCCCACTTT.

At least ten counts were recorded for this clonotype. The chain links TRBV7-9 to TRBJ1-2; the D gene is possibly TRBD1 (5 bases). V lost 0 bases and J lost 8, with 16 bases in between. Germline V gives CDR1 SEHNR, CDR2 FQNEAQ (reference sequence). This CDR3 is 15 amino acids long. In nucleotides, the CDR3 is TGTGCCAGCAGCTTAGCCCAAGGGGTGGCGTTAGGCTACACCTTC. As protein: CASSLAQGVALGYTF.

J is TRBJ1-4 and V is TRBV7-9, with 10 bases lining up with TRBD1. The trim removed 5 bases at V and 7 bases at J, leaving 4 bases unmatched. Germline-derived CDR1 and CDR2 are SEHNR and FQNEAQ (reference sequence). There are 14 residues in the CDR3. DNA for the CDR3: TGTGCCAGCAGCCGACAGGGGGCGCGTGAAAAACTGTTTTTT. This gives the protein CASSRQGAREKLFF. Supplemented by reference TRBV7-9 and TRBJ1-4, the full variable domain reads DTGVSQNPRHKITKRGQNVTFRCDPISEHNRLYWYRQTLGQGPEFLTYFQNEAQLEKSRLLSDRFSAERPKGSFSTLEIQRTEQGDSAMYLCASSRQGAREKLFFGSGTQLSVL.

This clonotype was picked up one time. A much larger clone sits a single nucleotide away, making a read error possible. The rearrangement uses TRBV20-1 and TRBJ2-7; no definite D call. The CDR3 totals 14 residues. Trimming stripped 2 bases from V and 6 bases from J, with 17 bases between. Germline-derived CDR1 and CDR2 are DFQATT and SNEGSKA (reference sequence). CDR3 residues: CSARKGGAASEQYF. The CDR3 DNA reads as TGCAGTGCTAGAAAGGGCGGCGCGGCCTCCGAGCAGTACTTC.

This clonotype was counted many times. The chain joins TRBV10-3 to TRBJ2-1, with a possible D match to TRBD1 (5 bases). V was pared by 3 bases and J by 9 bases, with 9 bases between. CDR1 is ENHRY and CDR2 is SYGVKD in the germline V gene. The CDR3 spans 12 residues. The DNA of the CDR3 is TGTGCCATCAGTGACCAGGGCGGTGAGCAGTTCTTC. As protein: CAISDQGGEQFF.

To note about this clonotype: A much larger clone lies a single base off, so this may be a read error. The conserved phenylalanine or tryptophan normally closing the CDR3 is absent here, so this likely arose from a read error. V is TRBV6-1 and J is TRBJ2-7; D unclear. Trimming removed 8 bases from V and 2 bases from J, with 10 bases in between. CDR1 is MNHNS and CDR2 is SASEGT in the germline V gene. This CDR3 is 12 amino acids long. The CDR3 DNA follows: TGTGCCAGCCAATACGGCCCCTACGAGCAGTACCTC. It translates to CASQYGPYEQYL.